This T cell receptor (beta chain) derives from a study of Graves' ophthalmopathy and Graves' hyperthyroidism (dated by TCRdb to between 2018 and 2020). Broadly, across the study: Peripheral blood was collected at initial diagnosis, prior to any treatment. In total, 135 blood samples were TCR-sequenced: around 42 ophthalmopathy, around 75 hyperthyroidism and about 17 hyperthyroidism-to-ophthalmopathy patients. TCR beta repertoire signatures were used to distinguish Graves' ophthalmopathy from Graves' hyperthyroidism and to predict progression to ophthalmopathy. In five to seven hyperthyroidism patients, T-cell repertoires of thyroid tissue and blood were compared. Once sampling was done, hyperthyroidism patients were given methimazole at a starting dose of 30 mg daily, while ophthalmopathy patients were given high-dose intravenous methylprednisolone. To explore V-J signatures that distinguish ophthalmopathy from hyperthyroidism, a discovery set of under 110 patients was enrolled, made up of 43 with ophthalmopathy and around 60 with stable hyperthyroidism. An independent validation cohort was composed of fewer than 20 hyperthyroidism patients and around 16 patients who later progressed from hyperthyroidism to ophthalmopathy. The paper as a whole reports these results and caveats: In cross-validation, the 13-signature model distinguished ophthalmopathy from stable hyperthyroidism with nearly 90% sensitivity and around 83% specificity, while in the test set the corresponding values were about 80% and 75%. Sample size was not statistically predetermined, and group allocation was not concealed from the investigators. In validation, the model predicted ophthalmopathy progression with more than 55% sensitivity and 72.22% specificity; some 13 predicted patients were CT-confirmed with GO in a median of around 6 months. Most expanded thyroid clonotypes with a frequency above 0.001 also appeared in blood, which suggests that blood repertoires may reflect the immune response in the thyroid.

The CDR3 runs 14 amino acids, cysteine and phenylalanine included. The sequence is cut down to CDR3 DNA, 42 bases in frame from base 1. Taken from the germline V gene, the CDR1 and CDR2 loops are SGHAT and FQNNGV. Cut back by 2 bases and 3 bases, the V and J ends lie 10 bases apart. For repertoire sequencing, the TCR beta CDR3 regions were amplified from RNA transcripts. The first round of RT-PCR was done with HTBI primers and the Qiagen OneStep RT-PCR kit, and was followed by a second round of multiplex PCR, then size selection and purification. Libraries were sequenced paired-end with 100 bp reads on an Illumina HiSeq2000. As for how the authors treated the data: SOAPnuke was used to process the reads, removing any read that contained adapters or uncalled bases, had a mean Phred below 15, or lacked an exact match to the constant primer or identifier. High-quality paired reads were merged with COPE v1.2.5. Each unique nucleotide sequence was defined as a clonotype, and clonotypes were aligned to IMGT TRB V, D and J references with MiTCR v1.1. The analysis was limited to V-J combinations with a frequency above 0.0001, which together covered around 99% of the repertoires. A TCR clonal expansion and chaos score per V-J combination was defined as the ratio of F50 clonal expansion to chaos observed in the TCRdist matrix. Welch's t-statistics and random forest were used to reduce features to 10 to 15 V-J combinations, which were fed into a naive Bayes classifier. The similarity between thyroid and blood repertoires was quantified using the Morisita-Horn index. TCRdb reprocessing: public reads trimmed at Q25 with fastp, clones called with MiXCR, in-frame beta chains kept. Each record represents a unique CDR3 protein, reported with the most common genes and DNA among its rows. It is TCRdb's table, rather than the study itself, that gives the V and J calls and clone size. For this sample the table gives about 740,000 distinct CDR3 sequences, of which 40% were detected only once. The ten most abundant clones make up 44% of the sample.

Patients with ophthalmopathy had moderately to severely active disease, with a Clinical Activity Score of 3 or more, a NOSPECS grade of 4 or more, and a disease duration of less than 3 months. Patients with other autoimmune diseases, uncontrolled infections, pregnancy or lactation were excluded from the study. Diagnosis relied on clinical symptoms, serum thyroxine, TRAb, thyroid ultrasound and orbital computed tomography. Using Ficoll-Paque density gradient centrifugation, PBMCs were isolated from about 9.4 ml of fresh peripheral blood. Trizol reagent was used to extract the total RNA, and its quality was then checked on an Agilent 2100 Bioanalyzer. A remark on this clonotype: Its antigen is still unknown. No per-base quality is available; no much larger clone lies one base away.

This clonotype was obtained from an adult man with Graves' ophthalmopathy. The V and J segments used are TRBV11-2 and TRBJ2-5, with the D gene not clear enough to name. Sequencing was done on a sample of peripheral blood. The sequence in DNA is TGTGCCAGCAGCTTATATCGGGCGGAAGAGACCCAGTACTTC. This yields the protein CASSLYRAEETQYF.